One sample yielded the 12 T cell receptor beta chains listed below, sequenced in a study of T cell responses to AZD1222 COVID-19 vaccine. Only in-frame clones appear in the TCRdb table, and some are missing; sequencing was by immunoSEQ multiplex PCR. The data show roughly 100,000 clones, around 89% seen once. The sample was peripheral blood, taken on day 0 of AZD1222 vaccination. All receptors derive from an adult in good health.

The chain carries TRBV6-2 or TRBV6-3 and TRBJ2-1; TRBD2 aligns across 13 bases. Germline V gives CDR1 MNHEY, CDR2 SVGEGT. This CDR3 contains 15 residues. V was clipped by 4 bases and J by 7 bases; unmatched bases: 4. CDR3 sequence: CASSSGLAGENEQFF. CDR3 nucleotides: TGTGCCAGCAGTTCTGGACTAGCGGGAGAGAATGAGCAGTTCTTC.

V is TRBV18 and J is TRBJ1-2; unclear D gene. CDR3 length: 14 amino acids. The germline CDR1 and CDR2 sequences are KGHSH and LQKENI. Trimming left V 2 bases short and J 5 bases short, with 12 bases between. The CDR3 region is CASSPDLGEYGYTF. CDR3 DNA: TGTGCCAGCTCACCAGATTTGGGTGAATATGGCTACACCTTC.

This clone was counted once. The chain employs TRBV7-2 and TRBJ1-2; 11 bases line up with TRBD1. CDR1 is SGHTA and CDR2 is FQGNSA in the germline V gene. CDR3 size: 14 residues. Unmatched junction bases numbered 11, after V lost 9 bases and J lost 8 bases. CDR3 sequence: CASSWDRGNEGYTF. CDR3 in DNA: TGTGCCAGTTCTTGGGACAGGGGGAATGAAGGCTACACCTTC.

This clone was seen once. The chain is built from TRBV27 and TRBJ1-4; TRBD1 agrees at 7 bases. Trimming at V came to 7 bases and at J to 3 bases, leaving 8 bases not matched to a gene. Germline CDR1 and CDR2: MNHEY and SMNVEV (reference sequence). The CDR3 runs 15 residues. CDR3: CASTPGGASNEKLFF. As DNA, the CDR3 is TGTGCCAGCACCCCAGGGGGGGCCTCTAATGAAAAACTGTTTTTT.

V and J are TRBV9 and TRBJ2-7, with D perhaps TRBD1 (5 bases). Germline CDR1 reads SGDLS; CDR2 reads YYNGEE. The V end was cut by 3 bases, the J end by 1 base, with 8 bases between. The CDR3 length is 13 residues. The CDR3: CASSADISYEQYF. CDR3 nucleotides: TGTGCCAGCAGCGCGGACATTTCCTACGAGCAGTACTTC.

This clone was counted only a few times. The gene calls are TRBV25-1 and TRBJ1-1, with TRBD1 as a possible D gene (6 bases). The CDR3 has 13 amino acids. Trimming pared 2 bases from V and 6 bases from J, leaving 10 bases between. Germline CDR1 and CDR2: MGHDK and SYGVNS. The CDR3 here is CASSEGGLAEAFF. The DNA for the CDR3 is TGTGCCAGCAGTGAAGGGGGCCTCGCTGAAGCTTTCTTT.

This sequence joins TRBV14 and TRBJ2-7, with 14 bases lining up with TRBD2. This CDR3 comprises 19 residues. Trimming removed 0 bases from V and 2 bases from J; junction bases left unmatched: 9. Germline CDR1 SGHDN, CDR2 FVKESK. CDR3 sequence (DNA): TGTGCCAGCAGCCAAGAGACAGGACTAGCGGGAGGAAGCACCTACGAGCAGTACTTC. Translated: CASSQETGLAGGSTYEQYF.

The V and J genes are TRBV10-3 and TRBJ1-1; D gene uncertain. The CDR3 runs 12 residues. CDR1 and CDR2 from the germline V gene are ENHRY and SYGVKD. The V gene lost 7 bases and the J gene lost 5 bases, with 11 bases spanning the gap. CDR3 in amino acids: CAIMAGETEAFF. CDR3 in DNA: TGTGCCATCATGGCGGGAGAAACTGAAGCTTTCTTT.

This clone was counted a single time. This rearrangement joins TRBV5-4 to TRBJ2-1, with TRBD1 identical over 7 bases. CDR3 size: 16 residues. Germline-derived CDR1 and CDR2 are SGHNT and YYREEE (reference sequence). With 4 bases clipped from V and 5 bases from J, the junction kept 12 bases outside the gene matches. CDR3 DNA sequence: TGTGCCAGCAGCCTGGGTGGGTGGACAGGCCACAATGAGCAGTTCTTC. Translation: CASSLGGWTGHNEQFF.

The CDR3 DNA reads as TGTGCCAGCAGCCACTACGGGACTAGCGGCACAGATACGCAGTATTTT. Translation: CASSHYGTSGTDTQYF. The V call is TRBV3-1 (or the pseudogene TRBV3-2), the J call TRBJ2-3; TRBD2 matches 10 bases. From germline, CDR1 is LGHDT and CDR2 YNNKEL (reference sequence). Trimming removed 3 bases from V and 1 base from J; junction bases left unmatched: 4. The CDR3 sequence is 16 residues long.

The rearrangement links TRBV27 to TRBJ2-5, with a tentative D call TRBD1 (5 bases). V gave up 4 bases and J gave up 5 bases, with 20 bases separating them. The CDR3 is 16 amino acids. CDR1 and CDR2 from the germline V gene are MNHEY and SMNVEV (reference sequence). The CDR3 DNA sequence: TGTGCCAGCAGTTCAAGCCAGGGTCATGACTGGGAGACCCAGTACTTC. It yields the protein CASSSSQGHDWETQYF.

The rearrangement links TRBV28 to TRBJ2-7, with D tentatively TRBD1 (6 bases). CDR3 length: 13 amino acids. The V gene lost 8 bases and the J gene lost 3 bases, with 14 bases spanning the gap. From germline, CDR1 is MDHEN and CDR2 SYDVKM. CDR3 in amino acids: CASETGQFYEQYF. As DNA, the CDR3 is TGTGCCAGCGAGACGGGACAATTCTACGAGCAGTACTTC.